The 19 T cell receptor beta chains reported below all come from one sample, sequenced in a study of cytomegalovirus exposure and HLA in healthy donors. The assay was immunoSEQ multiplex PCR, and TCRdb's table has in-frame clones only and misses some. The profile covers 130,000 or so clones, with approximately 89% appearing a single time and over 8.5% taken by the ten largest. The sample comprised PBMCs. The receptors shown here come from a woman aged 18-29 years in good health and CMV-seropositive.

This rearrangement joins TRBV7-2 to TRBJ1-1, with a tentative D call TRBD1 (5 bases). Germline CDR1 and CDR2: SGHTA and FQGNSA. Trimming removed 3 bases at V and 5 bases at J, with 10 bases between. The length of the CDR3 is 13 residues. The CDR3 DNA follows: TGTGCCAGCAGCTTCCAGGGAGGGACTGAAGCTTTCTTT. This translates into CASSFQGGTEAFF.

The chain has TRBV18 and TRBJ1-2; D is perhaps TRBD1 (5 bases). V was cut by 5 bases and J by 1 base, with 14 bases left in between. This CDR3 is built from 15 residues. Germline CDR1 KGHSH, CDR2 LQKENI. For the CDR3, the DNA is TGTGCCAGCTCATTCCGGGACTCATATAACTATGGCTACACCTTC. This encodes CASSFRDSYNYGYTF.

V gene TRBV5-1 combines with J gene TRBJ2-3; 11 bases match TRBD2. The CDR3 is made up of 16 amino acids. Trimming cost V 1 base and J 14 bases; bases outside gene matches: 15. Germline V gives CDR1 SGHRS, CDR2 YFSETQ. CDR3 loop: CASSLRADSGGARGYF. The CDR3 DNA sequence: TGCGCCAGCAGCTTGAGGGCTGATAGCGGGGGGGCGCGAGGGTATTTT.

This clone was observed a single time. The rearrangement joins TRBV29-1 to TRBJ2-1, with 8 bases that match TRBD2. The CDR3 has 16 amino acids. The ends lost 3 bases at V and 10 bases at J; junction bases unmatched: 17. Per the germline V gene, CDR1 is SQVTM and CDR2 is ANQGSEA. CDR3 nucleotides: TGCAGCGTTGATCCCTCATGGGCGGGGGGCCCGGGGGAGCAGTTCTTC. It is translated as CSVDPSWAGGPGEQFF.

The CDR3 sequence is CASGLMLLAGVPIRTDTQYF. The CDR3 DNA is TGTGCTAGTGGTTTGATGTTACTAGCGGGGGTCCCGATACGCACAGATACGCAGTATTTT. The chain employs TRBV12-5 and TRBJ2-3; TRBD2 matches at 11 bases. CDR3 length equals 20 residues. Germline-derived CDR1 and CDR2 are LGHNT and FRNRAP. J lost 1 base, V lost 2 bases, and 14 bases had no gene match. Looking up the rest from reference TRBV12-5 and TRBJ2-3 gives the full variable domain: DARVTQTPRHKVTEMGQEVTMRCQPILGHNTVFWYRQTMMQGLELLAYFRNRAPLDDSGMPKDRFSAEMPDATLATLKIQPSEPRDSAVYFCASGLMLLAGVPIRTDTQYFGPGTRLTVL.

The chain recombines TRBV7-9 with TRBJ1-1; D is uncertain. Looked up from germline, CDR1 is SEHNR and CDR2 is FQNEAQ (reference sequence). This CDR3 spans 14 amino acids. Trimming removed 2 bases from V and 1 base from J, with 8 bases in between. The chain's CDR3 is CASSLLIANTEAFF. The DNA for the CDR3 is TGTGCCAGCAGCTTACTGATAGCGAACACTGAAGCTTTCTTT.

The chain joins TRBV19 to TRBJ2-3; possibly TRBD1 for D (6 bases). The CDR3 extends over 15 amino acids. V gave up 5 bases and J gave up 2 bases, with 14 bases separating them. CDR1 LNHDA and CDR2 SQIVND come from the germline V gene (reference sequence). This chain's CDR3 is CASSPTGSDTDTQYF. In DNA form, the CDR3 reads TGTGCCAGTAGTCCCACAGGGTCGGACACAGATACGCAGTATTTT.

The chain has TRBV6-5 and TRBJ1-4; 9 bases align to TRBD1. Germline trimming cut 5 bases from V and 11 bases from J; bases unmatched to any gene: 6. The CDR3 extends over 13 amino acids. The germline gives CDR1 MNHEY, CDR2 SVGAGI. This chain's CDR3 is CASSPDRGEKLFF. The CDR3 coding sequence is TGTGCCAGCAGTCCAGACAGGGGGGAGAAACTGTTTTTT.

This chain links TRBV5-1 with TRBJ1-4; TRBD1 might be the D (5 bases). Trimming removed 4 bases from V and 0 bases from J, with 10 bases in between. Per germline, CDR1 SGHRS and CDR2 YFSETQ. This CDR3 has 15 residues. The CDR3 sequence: CASSADSATNEKLFF. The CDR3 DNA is TGCGCCAGCAGCGCCGACAGCGCAACTAATGAAAAACTGTTTTTT.

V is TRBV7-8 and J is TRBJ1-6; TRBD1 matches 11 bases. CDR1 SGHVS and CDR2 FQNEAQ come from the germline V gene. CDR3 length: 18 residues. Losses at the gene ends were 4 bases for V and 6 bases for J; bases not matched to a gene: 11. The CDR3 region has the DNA TGTGCCAGCAGCTCCATTAGGACAGGGGGCTACTCTAATTCACCCCTCCACTTT. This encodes CASSSIRTGGYSNSPLHF.

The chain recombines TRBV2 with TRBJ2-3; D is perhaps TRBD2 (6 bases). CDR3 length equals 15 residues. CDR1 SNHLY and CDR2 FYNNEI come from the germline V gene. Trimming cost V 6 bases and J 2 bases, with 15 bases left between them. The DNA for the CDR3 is TGTGCCAGCAGCCCAGATGGGCGGGACACAGATACGCAGTATTTT. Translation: CASSPDGRDTDTQYF.

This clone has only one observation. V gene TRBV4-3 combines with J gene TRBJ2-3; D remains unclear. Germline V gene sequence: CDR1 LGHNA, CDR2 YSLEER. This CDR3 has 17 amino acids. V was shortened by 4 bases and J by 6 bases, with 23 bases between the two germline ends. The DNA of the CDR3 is TGCGCCAGCAGCCTCACCCACCGGGTCCTATTCTCGGATACGCAGTATTTT. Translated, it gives CASSLTHRVLFSDTQYF.

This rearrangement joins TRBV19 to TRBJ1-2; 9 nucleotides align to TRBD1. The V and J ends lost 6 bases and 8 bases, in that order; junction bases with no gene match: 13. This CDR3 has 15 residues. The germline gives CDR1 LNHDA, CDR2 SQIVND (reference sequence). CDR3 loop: CASSATGTGYAGYTF. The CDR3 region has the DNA TGTGCCAGTAGCGCCACCGGGACAGGGTACGCGGGCTACACCTTC.

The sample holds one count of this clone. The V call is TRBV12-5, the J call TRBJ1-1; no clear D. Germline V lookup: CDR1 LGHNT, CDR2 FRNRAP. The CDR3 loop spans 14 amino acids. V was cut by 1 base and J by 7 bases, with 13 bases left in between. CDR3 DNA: TGTGCTAGTGGTTTGGGATATCAGAGGAGTGAAGCTTTCTTT. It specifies CASGLGYQRSEAFF.

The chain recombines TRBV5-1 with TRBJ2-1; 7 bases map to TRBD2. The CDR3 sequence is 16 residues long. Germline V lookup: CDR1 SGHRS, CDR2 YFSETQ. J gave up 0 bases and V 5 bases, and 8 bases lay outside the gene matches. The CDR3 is CASSLSSGGSYNEQFF. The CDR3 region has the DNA TGCGCCAGCAGTCTGTCTAGCGGTGGCTCCTACAATGAGCAGTTCTTC.

The CDR3, as DNA: TGTGCCAGTAGTTCGATAGGACAGGGGAGGGGAGTGATTCAGTACTTC. It specifies CASSSIGQGRGVIQYF. The rearrangement joins TRBV19 to TRBJ2-4, with 9 bases that match TRBD1. Trimming at V came to 5 bases and at J to 10 bases, leaving 15 bases not matched to a gene. The CDR3 consists of 16 residues. Germline CDR1 is LNHDA and CDR2 is SQIVND (reference sequence).

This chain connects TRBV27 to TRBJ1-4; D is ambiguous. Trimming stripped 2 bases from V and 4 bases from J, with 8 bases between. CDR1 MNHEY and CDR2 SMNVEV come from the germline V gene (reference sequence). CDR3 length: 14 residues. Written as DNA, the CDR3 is TGTGCCAGCAGTTTACTCGCCAGTAATGAAAAACTGTTTTTT. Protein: CASSLLASNEKLFF.

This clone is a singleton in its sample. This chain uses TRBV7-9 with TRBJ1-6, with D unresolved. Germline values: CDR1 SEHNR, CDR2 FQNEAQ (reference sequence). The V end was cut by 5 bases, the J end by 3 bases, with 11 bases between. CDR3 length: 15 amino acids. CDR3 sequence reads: CASSPGRVYNSPLHF. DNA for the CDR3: TGTGCCAGCAGCCCCGGGAGGGTCTATAATTCACCCCTCCACTTT.

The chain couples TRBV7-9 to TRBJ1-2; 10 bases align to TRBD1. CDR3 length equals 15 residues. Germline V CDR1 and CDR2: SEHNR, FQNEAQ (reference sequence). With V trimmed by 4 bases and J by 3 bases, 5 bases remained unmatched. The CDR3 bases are TGTGCCAGCAGCTCCCCGGACAGGGGGGACTATGGCTACACCTTC. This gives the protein CASSSPDRGDYGYTF.